The clone carrying this T cell receptor (beta chain) occurred a few times. Its cognate antigen is unknown. The record originates from a study of identical twins. Each cDNA held unique molecular identifiers, and template switching gave it a universal primer site. TCRdb analysed the 5' RACE reads with MiXCR anew, one entry per CDR3 protein. The data contain 220,000 or so distinct CDR3 sequences, about 7% of them singletons. Among all donors, each was a healthy Caucasian. Broader study findings: Out-of-frame alpha sequences that twins shared showed excess low generation probability. Out-of-frame sharing of TCR alpha in monozygotic twins was underestimated by models.

This CDR3 is built from 15 residues. The V and J ends lost 6 bases and 3 bases respectively, with 15 bases between them. These sequences were also reported in another study, on yellow fever vaccine responses in identical twins.

The source of this sequence is a woman aged 18-29 years in good health. Sequencing was done on a sample of memory (CD45RO+) T cells sorted from blood. The V and J genes are TRBV12-3 or TRBV12-4 and TRBJ2-1; maybe TRBD1 (7 bases). The CDR3 here is CASSWRDSLYNEQFF. The CDR3 DNA sequence: TGTGCCAGCAGCTGGCGGGACAGCCTCTACAATGAGCAGTTCTTC.